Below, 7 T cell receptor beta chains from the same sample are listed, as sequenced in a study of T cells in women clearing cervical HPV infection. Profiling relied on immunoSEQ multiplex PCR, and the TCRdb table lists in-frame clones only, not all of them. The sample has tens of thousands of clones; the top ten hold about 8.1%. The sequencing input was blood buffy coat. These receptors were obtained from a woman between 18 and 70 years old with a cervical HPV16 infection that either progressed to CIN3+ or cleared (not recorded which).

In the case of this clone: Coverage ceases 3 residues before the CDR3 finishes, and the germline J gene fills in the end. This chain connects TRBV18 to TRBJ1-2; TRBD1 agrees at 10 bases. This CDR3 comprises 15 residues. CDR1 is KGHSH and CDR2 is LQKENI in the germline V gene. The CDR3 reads CASSRQTGGTDTYTF. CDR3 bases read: TGTGCCAGCTCGCGCCAGACAGGGGGCACCGATACC.

CDR3 in amino acids: CASSPAGYRGAFF. Incomplete CDR3 DNA: TGTGCCAGCTCACCAGCAGGGTACCGAGGA. The chain joins TRBV18 to TRBJ1-1; a weak D match, TRBD1 (5 bases). The CDR3 is cut off 3 residues early in the read; its end comes from the germline J gene. Germline V gene sequence: CDR1 KGHSH, CDR2 LQKENI. The CDR3 is 13 residues long.

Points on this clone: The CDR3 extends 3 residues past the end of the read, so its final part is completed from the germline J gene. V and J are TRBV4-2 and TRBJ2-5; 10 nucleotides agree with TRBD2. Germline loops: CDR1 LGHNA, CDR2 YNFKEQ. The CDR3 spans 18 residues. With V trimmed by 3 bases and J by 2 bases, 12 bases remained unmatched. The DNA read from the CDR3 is TGTGCCAGCAGCCACGGGGCTAGCGGGAGTGGTGGACAAGAGACC. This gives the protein CASSHGASGSGGQET. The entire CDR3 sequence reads CASSHGASGSGGQETQYF.

CDR3 DNA, as far as it was read: TGTGCCAGCAGTTGGTTAGGGAAA. Amino acids: CASSWLGK. The whole CDR3 reads CASSWLGKLFF. The rearrangement links TRBV2 to TRBJ1-4; D gene ambiguous. With the read ending 3 residues before the CDR3 end, the germline J gene is used to fill in that end. The CDR3 covers 11 residues. Per germline, CDR1 SNHLY and CDR2 FYNNEI.

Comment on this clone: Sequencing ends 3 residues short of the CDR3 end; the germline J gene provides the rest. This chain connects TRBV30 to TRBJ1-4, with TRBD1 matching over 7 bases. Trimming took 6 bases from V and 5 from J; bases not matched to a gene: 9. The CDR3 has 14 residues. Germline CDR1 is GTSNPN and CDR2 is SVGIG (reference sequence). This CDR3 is CACTPGQSNEKLFF. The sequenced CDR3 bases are TGTGCCTGTACCCCGGGACAGTCAAATGAAAAA.

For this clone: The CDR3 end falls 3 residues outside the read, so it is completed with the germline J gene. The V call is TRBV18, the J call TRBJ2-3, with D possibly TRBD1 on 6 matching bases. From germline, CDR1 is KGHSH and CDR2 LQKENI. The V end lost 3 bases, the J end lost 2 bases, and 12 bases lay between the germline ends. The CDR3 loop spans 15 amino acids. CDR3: CASSPWTEFTDTQYF. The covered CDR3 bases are TGTGCCAGCTCACCTTGGACAGAGTTCACAGATACG.

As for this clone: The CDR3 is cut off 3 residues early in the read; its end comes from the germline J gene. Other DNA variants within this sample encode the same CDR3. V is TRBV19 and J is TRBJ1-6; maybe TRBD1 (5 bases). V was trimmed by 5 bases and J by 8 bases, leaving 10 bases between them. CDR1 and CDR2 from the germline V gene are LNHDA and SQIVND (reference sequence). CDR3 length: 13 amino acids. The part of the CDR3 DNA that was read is TGTGCCAGTAGTCGTACGGGGGATTCACCC. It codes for CASSRTGDSP. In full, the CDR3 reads CASSRTGDSPLHF.